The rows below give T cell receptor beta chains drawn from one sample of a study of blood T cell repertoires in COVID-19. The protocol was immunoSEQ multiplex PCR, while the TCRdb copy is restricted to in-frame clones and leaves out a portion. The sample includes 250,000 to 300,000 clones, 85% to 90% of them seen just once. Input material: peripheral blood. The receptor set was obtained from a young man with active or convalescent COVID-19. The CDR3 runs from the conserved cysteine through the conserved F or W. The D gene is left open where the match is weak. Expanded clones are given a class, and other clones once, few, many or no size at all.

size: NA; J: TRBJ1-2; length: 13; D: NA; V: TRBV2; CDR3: CASSGTTNYGYTF; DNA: TGTGCCAGCTCCGGGACAACTAACTATGGCTACACCTTC
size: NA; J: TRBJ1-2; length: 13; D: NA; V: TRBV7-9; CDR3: CASSSPSPIGYTF; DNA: TGTGCCAGCAGCTCCCCTTCTCCTATAGGCTACACCTTC
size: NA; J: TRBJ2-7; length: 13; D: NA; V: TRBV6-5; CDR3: CASRGPNSYEQYF; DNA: TGTGCCAGCAGGGGGCCTAACTCCTACGAGCAGTACTTC
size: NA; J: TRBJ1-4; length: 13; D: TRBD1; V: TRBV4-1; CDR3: CASSRTGNEKLFF; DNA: TGCGCCAGCAGCCGGACAGGGAATGAAAAACTGTTTTTT
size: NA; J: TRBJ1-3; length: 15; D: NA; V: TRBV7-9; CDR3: CASSRFRDSGNTIYF; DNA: TGTGCCAGCAGCCGCTTTCGGGACTCTGGAAACACCATATATTTT
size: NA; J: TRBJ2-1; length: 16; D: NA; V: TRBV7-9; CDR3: CASSAGGSGLYNEQFF; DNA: TGTGCCAGCAGCGCGGGCGGTAGCGGACTATACAATGAGCAGTTCTTC
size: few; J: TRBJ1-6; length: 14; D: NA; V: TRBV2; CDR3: CASSVDSINSPLHF; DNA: TGTGCCAGCAGTGTCGACTCCATAAATTCACCCCTCCACTTT
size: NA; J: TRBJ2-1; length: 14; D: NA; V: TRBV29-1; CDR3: CSGFPGTRYNEQFF; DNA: TGCAGCGGTTTCCCCGGGACACGATACAATGAGCAGTTCTTC
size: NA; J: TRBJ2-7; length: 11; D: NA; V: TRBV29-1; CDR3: CSVVSGYEQYF; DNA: TGCAGCGTTGTATCAGGGTACGAGCAGTACTTC
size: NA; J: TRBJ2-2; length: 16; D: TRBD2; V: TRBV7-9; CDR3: CASSPTGTSGRVELFF; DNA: TGTGCCAGCAGCCCCACCGGGACTAGCGGGAGAGTGGAGCTGTTTTTT
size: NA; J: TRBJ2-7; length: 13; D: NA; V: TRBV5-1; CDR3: CASSLVPGYEQYF; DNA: TGCGCCAGCAGCTTGGTACCGGGGTACGAGCAGTACTTC
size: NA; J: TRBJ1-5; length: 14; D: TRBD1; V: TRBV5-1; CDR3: CASSPGTGNQPQHF; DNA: TGCGCCAGCAGCCCCGGGACAGGGAATCAGCCCCAGCATTTT
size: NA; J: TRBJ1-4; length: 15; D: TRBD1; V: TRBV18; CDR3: CASSSQGSTNEKLFF; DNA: TGTGCCAGCTCATCACAGGGGTCTACTAATGAAAAACTGTTTTTT
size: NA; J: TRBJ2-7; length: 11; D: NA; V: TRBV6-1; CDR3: CASSEQGGEYF; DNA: TGTGCCAGCAGTGAACAGGGGGGTGAGTACTTC
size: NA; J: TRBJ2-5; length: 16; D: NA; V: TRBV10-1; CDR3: CASMRGRGSVHETQYF; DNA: TGCGCCAGCATGCGGGGGAGGGGGAGCGTCCACGAGACCCAGTACTTC
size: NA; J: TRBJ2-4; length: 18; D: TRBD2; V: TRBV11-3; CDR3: CASSFLPHPTSGWNIQYF; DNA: TGTGCCAGCAGCTTTTTGCCACACCCGACTAGCGGGTGGAACATTCAGTACTTC
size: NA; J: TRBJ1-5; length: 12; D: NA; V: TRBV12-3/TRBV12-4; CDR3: CASSFSDQPQHF; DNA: TGTGCCAGCAGTTTTTCGGATCAGCCCCAGCATTTT
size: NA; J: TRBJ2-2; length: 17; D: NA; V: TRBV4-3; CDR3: CASSQLPSLQTAGELFF; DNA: TGCGCCAGCAGCCAGTTACCCTCTCTACAGACGGCCGGGGAGCTGTTTTTT
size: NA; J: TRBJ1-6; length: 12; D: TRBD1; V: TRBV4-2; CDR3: CASSQDRAPLHF; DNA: TGTGCCAGCAGCCAGGACAGGGCACCCCTCCACTTT
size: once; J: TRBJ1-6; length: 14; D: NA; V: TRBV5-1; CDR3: CASSLDGGNSPLHF; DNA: TGCGCCAGCAGCTTGGACGGAGGGAATTCACCCCTCCACTTT
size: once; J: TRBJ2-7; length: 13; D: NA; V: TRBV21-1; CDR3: CARQGPPRYEQYF; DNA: TGTGCCAGACAGGGGCCGCCCCGGTACGAGCAGTACTTC
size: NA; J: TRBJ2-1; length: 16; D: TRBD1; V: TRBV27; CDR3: CASSLSDRVSYNEQFF; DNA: TGTGCCAGCAGTCTCTCAGACAGGGTTTCGTACAATGAGCAGTTCTTC
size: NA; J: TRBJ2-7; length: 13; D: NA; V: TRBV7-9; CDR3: CASSLVADYEQYF; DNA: TGTGCCAGCAGCTTAGTGGCAGACTACGAGCAGTACTTC
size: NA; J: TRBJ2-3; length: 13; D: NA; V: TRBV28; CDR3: CASSFSGTDTQYF; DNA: TGTGCCAGCAGTTTTTCCGGGACAGATACGCAGTATTTT
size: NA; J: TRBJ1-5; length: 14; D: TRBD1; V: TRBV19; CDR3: CATLQGTGNQPQHF; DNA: TGTGCCACTTTACAGGGGACGGGCAATCAGCCCCAGCATTTT
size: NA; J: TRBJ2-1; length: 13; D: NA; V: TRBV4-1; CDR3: CASSPTPDQEQFF; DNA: TGCGCCAGCAGCCCGACTCCAGATCAGGAGCAGTTCTTC
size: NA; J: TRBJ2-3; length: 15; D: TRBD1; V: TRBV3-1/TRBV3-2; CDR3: CASSRTGTGRNTQYF; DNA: TGTGCCAGCAGTCGCACCGGGACAGGTCGCAATACGCAGTATTTT
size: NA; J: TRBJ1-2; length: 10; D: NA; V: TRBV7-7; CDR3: CASSTDGYTF; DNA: TGTGCCAGCAGCACAGATGGCTACACCTTC
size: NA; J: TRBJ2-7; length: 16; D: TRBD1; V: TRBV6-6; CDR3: CASSYSGTGRSYEQYF; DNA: TGTGCCAGCAGTTACTCGGGGACAGGGCGGTCGTACGAGCAGTACTTC
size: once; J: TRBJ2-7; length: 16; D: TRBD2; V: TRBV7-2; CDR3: CASSPTSGRLSYEQYF; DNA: TGTGCCAGCAGCCCGACTAGCGGGAGGCTTTCGTACGAGCAGTACTTC
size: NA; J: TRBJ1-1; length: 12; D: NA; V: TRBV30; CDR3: CAWRQGNTEAFF; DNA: TGTGCCTGGAGGCAGGGGAACACTGAAGCTTTCTTT
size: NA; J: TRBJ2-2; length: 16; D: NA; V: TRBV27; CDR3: CASSLYRDISTGELFF; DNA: TGTGCCAGCAGTCTTTACCGGGACATATCCACCGGGGAGCTGTTTTTT
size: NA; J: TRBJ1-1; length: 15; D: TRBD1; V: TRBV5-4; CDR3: CASSFGTGRNTEAFF; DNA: TGTGCCAGCAGTTTCGGGACAGGTAGGAACACTGAAGCTTTCTTT
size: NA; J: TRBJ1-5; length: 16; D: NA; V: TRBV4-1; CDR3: CASSPIEQGLNQPQHF; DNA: TGCGCCAGCAGCCCAATTGAGCAGGGGCTAAATCAGCCCCAGCATTTT
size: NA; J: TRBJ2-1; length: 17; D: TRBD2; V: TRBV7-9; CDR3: CASSLELAAGSYNEQFF; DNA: TGTGCCAGCAGCTTAGAGCTAGCGGCCGGCTCCTACAATGAGCAGTTCTTC
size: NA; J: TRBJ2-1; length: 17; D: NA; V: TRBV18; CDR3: CASSPPWTGSNYNEQFF; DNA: TGTGCCAGCTCACCACCTTGGACTGGCAGTAATTACAATGAGCAGTTCTTC
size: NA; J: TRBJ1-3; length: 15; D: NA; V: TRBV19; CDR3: CASTLLRGSGNTIYF; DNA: TGTGCCAGTACCCTACTCCGGGGCTCTGGAAACACCATATATTTT
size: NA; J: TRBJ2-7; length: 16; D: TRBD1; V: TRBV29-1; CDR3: CSAPAPRDRGSFEQYF; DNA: TGCAGCGCACCCGCCCCCCGGGACAGAGGAAGCTTTGAGCAGTACTTC
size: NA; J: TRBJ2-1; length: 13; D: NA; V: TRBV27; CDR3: CASSDQGPNEQFF; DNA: TGTGCCAGCAGTGATCAGGGCCCCAATGAGCAGTTCTTC
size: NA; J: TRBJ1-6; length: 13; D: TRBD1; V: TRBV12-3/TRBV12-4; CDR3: CASLGQSNSPLHF; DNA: TGTGCCAGCCTGGGACAGAGCAATTCACCCCTCCACTTT
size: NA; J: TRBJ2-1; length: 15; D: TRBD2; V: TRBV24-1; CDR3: CATSDLAGGGNEQFF; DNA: TGTGCCACCAGTGATCTAGCGGGAGGCGGCAATGAGCAGTTCTTC